This T cell receptor (beta chain) was profiled in a study of CD8+ T cells in alopecia areata. Study details: Oral tofacitinib, 5 to 10 mg twice daily, was given in an open-label trial.

Trimming removed 6 bases at V and 5 bases at J, with 14 bases between. Per germline, CDR1 SQVTM and CDR2 ANQGSEA. The CDR3 covers 13 residues. Findings and caveats of the study: Scalp samples also contribute reads from the resident alphabeta T cells found in normal skin.

A few counts support this clone. Its specificity is not known. Isolated RNA was reverse transcribed into cDNA used as the sequencing template. Data came from immunoSEQ multiplex PCR; TCRdb stores just in-frame clones and leaves some out. The table records roughly 75,000 clones, approximately 61% of them present only once. This TCR derives from a human donor with alopecia areata. The chain links TRBV29-1 to TRBJ2-1; D is possibly TRBD1 (5 bases). This sample comprised CD8+ T cells sorted from blood, obtained at week 0. CDR3: CSVPSTANNEQFF. CDR3 bases: TGCAGCGTGCCCTCGACAGCAAACAATGAGCAGTTCTTC.